This TCR beta chain was retrieved from a study of blood T cell repertoires in COVID-19. Germline CDR1 is MDHEN and CDR2 is SYDVKM. This CDR3 is 13 amino acids long. Trimming left V 2 bases short and J 6 bases short, with 8 bases between. How the authors handled the data: Estimates of nucleated cell counts were drawn from the amplification of reference gene primers. TCRdb's copy holds only in-frame clones and misses some; the assay was immunoSEQ multiplex PCR. D and trimming were read from the DNA, whereas the V and J calls and clone size are those reported in that table. Counted here are more than 150,000 clones, 81% occurring once; the ten biggest clones make up 9% to 15%. The Seattle site enrolled patients during active infection and followed them longitudinally.

The chain combines TRBV28 with TRBJ2-1, with a tentative D call TRBD2 (6 bases). The sequence derives from an elderly woman with COVID-19, enrolled during active disease. The source material was peripheral blood. CDR3 DNA sequence: TGTGCCAGCAGTTTAACCGGGAGCAATGAGCAGTTCTTC. It specifies CASSLTGSNEQFF. The full variable domain, rest sourced from reference TRBV28 and TRBJ2-1, is DVKVTQSSRYLVKRTGEKVFLECVQDMDHENMFWYRQDPGLGLRLIYFSYDVKMKEKGDIPEGYSVSREKKERFSLILESASTNQTSMYLCASSLTGSNEQFFGPGTRLTVL.